The source of this T cell receptor beta chain is a study of lymphopenia after photon versus proton radiotherapy. Some clones are missing from TCRdb's copy, which holds only in-frame ones; the method was immunoSEQ multiplex PCR. The sample includes about 2,100 clones, roughly four fifths of them seen just once. Points from the study as a whole: After the lymphocyte nadir, photon-treated repertoires showed oligoclonal expansion, especially of CD8+ Temra cells. In patients who died, overall survival fell as post-nadir TCR diversity dropped more.

Trimming took 6 bases from V and 1 from J, leaving 9 bases between them. CDR3 length: 12 residues. Germline V CDR1 and CDR2: SQVTM, ANQGSEA. On this clone: Its antigen is as yet unknown.

The sequence was obtained from a man older than 75 with cholangiocarcinoma. The chain recombines TRBV29-1 with TRBJ1-1, with D uncertain. The material sequenced was peripheral blood, taken from a patient treated with photon-based radiotherapy. This CDR3 is CSVSRGNTEAFF. CDR3 nucleotide sequence: TGCAGCGTATCCCGCGGGAACACTGAAGCTTTCTTT.